This T cell receptor (beta chain) derives from a study of blood T cell repertoires in COVID-19. The wider study: The United States, Italy and Spain supplied acute and convalescent COVID-19 samples.

This CDR3 comprises 14 residues. Germline CDR1 and CDR2: GTSNPN and SVGIG (reference sequence). Trimming removed 1 base at V and 5 bases at J, with 12 bases between. How the authors handled the data: Amplifying reference gene primers gave estimates of nucleated cell counts. Generated by immunoSEQ multiplex PCR, the TCRdb table keeps only in-frame clones and is missing some. V and J calls and clone size are copied from that table; D and trimming were computed from the DNA. Seen here are about 120,000 clones, 81% observed once, and the top ten hold over 9.5%. The chain has TRBV30 and TRBJ2-1; D gene uncertain. The source of this sequence is a human donor in a cohort sampled during active COVID-19. What was sequenced was peripheral blood. The chain's CDR3 is CAWSGLELNNEQFF. CDR3 DNA sequence: TGTGCCTGGAGTGGGCTAGAATTGAACAATGAGCAGTTCTTC.